This T cell receptor (beta chain) is drawn from a study of molecular identifiers for immune sequencing clone quantification. The CDR3 totals 15 residues. Trimming removed 7 bases from V and 4 bases from J; junction bases left unmatched: 6. CDR1 is SEHNR, CDR2 FQNEAQ, per germline (reference sequence). This clonotype occurred many times. Listed TCR primers and previously described methods were used for bulk TCR libraries. TCRdb reprocessed the PCR reads with MiXCR, giving one entry per CDR3 protein. The sample holds about half a million distinct CDR3 sequences, about a quarter seen once. This rearrangement joins TRBV7-9 to TRBJ2-3; TRBD2 matches 12 bases. What was sequenced was naive CD8+ T cells from blood, with Jurkat cell RNA spiked in. Subset: FACS-sorted CD8+CD4-CCR7+CD45RA+ naive T cells. The sequence derives from a human donor in good health. Some libraries in this study had Jurkat cell RNA spiked in. This CDR3 reads CASTVTSGGPDTQYF. CDR3 in DNA: TGTGCCAGCACCGTGACTAGCGGGGGTCCAGATACGCAGTATTTT.